This TCR beta chain was sequenced for a study of blood T cell repertoires in COVID-19. Study at large: The United States, Italy and Spain provided the acute and convalescent COVID-19 samples. Sources were T cells, B-cell-depleted T cells, or PBMCs; the material itself was cDNA or gDNA.

The CDR3 length is 16 residues. V was clipped by 3 bases and J by 1 base, with 13 bases between them. CDR1 and CDR2 from the germline V gene are LGHNA and YNFKEQ. Original analysis: Reference gene primers were amplified, and this amplification served to estimate nucleated cell counts. Clones were read by immunoSEQ multiplex PCR, and TCRdb kept only the in-frame ones, dropping some. V, J and clone size reflect that table, while D and trimming were determined from the DNA. Among approximately 200,000 clones listed, about 88% were seen once. The clonotype originates from a man aged 65 to 79 with acute or convalescent COVID-19. The source material was peripheral blood. The chain is built from TRBV4-2 and TRBJ2-1; D perhaps matches TRBD2 (6 bases). CDR3 protein: CASSQDLGLSYNEQFF. CDR3 coding DNA: TGTGCCAGCAGCCAGGACTTGGGACTTTCCTACAATGAGCAGTTCTTC.